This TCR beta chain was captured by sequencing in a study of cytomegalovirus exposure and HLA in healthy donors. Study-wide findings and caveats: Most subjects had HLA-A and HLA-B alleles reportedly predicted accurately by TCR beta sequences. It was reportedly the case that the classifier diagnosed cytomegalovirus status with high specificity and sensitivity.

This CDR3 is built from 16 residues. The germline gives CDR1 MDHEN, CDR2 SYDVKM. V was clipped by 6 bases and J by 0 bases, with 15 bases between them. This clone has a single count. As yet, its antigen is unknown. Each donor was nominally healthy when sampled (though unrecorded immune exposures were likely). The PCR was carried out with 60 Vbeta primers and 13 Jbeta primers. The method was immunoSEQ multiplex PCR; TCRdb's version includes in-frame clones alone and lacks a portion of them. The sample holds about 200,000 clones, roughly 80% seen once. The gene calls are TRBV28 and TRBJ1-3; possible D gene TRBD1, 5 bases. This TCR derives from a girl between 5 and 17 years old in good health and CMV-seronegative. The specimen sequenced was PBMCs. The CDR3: CASSVQVPTSGNTIYF. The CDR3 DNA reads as TGTGCCAGCAGCGTACAGGTGCCGACCTCTGGAAACACCATATATTTT.